This record concerns one T cell receptor (beta chain) sequence. Antigen unknown. The data belong to a study of cytomegalovirus exposure and HLA in healthy donors. On the study more broadly: A data release that came early held approximately 85 million unique TCRs from HLA-typed donors.

CDR1 is SGHRS and CDR2 is YFSETQ in the germline V gene. There are 14 residues in the CDR3. V lost 0 bases, J lost 6 bases, and 12 bases lay in between. PCR amplification relied on 60 Vbeta primers (plus 13 Jbeta primers). TCRdb keeps only in-frame clones here, not all; method: immunoSEQ multiplex PCR. Of about 160,000 clones listed, around 79% are singletons. Study observations and caveats: In a later analysis, V- and J-gene trimming of beta chains associated with a DCLRE1C missense variant, replicated independently. TRBV6-2, TRBV6-3 and some other V segments were unresolvable in 87-base-pair reads. Reported results showed that the classifier diagnosed cytomegalovirus status with high specificity and sensitivity.

The sequence derives from a woman between 40 and 50 years old in good health and CMV-seronegative. The sequenced sample was PBMCs. This rearrangement joins TRBV5-1 to TRBJ1-2, with D possibly TRBD1 on 5 matching bases. The CDR3 sequence: CASSLAGRVDGYTF. The CDR3, as DNA: TGCGCCAGCAGCTTGGCGGGCAGGGTAGATGGCTACACCTTC. Variable domain in full (rest from reference TRBV5-1 and TRBJ1-2): KAGVTQTPRYLIKTRGQQVTLSCSPISGHRSVSWYQQTPGQGLQFLFEYFSETQRNKGNFPGRFSGRQFSNSRSEMNVSTLELGDSALYLCASSLAGRVDGYTFGSGTRLTVV.